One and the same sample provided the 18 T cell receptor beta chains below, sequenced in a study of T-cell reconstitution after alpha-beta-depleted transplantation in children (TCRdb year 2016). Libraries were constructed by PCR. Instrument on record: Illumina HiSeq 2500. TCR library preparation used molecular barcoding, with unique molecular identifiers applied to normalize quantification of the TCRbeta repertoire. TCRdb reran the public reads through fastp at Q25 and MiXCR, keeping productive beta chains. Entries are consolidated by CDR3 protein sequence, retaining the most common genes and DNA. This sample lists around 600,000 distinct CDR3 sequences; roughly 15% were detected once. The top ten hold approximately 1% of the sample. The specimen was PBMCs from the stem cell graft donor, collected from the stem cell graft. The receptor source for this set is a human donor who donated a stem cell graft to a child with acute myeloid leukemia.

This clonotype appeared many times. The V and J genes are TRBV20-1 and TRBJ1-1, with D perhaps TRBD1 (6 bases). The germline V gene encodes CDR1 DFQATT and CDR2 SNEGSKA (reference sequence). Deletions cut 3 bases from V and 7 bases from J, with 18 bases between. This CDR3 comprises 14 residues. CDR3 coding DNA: TGCAGTGCTAGCGAATACAGGGAAGTGGGTGAAGCTTTCTTT. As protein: CSASEYREVGEAFF.

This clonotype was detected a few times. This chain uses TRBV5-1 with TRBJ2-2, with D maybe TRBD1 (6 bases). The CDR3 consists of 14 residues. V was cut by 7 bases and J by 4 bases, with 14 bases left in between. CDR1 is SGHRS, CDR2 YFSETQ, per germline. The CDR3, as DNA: TGCGCCAGCCGCCGACAGGAAACCACCGGGGAGCTGTTTTTT. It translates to CASRRQETTGELFF.

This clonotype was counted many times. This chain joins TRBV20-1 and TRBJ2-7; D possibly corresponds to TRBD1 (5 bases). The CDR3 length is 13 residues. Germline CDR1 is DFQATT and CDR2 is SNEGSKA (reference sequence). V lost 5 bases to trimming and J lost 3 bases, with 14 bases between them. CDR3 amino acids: CSALQGKGYEQYV. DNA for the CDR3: TGCAGTGCTTTGCAGGGTAAAGGCTACGAGCAGTACGTC.

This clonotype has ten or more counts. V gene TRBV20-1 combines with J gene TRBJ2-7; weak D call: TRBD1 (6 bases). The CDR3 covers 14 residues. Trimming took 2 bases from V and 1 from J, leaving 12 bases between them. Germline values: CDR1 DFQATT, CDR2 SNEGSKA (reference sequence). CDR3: CSARPHTGSYEQYF. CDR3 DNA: TGCAGTGCTAGACCTCACACAGGGTCCTACGAGCAGTACTTC.

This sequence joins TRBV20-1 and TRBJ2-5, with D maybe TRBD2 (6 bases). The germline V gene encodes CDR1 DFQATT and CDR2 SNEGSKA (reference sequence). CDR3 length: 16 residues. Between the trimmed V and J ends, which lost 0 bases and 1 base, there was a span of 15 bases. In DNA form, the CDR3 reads TGCAGTGCTAGAGATCCAAGCGGGCCTTTCCAAGAGACCCAGTACTTC. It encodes CSARDPSGPFQETQYF.

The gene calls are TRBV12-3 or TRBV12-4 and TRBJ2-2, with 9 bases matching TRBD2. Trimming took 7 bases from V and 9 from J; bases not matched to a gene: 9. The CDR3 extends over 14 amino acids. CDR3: CASNTGLASWELFF. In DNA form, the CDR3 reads TGTGCCAGCAATACGGGACTAGCAAGCTGGGAGCTGTTTTTT.

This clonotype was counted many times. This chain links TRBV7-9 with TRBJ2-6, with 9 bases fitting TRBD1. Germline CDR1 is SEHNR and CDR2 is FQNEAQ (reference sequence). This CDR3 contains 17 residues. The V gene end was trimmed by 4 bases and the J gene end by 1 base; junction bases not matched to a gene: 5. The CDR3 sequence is CASSSPGTGSGANVLTF. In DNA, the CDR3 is TGTGCCAGCAGCTCCCCCGGGACAGGGTCTGGGGCCAACGTCCTGACTTTC. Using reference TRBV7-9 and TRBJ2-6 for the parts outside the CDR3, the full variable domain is DTGVSQNPRHKITKRGQNVTFRCDPISEHNRLYWYRQTLGQGPEFLTYFQNEAQLEKSRLLSDRFSAERPKGSFSTLEIQRTEQGDSAMYLCASSSPGTGSGANVLTFGAGSRLTVL.

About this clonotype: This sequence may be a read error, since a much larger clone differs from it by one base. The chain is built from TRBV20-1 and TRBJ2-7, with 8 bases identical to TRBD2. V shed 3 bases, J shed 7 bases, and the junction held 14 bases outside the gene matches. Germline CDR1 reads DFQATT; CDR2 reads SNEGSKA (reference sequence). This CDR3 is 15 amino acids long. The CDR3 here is CSASEQGLVSREQYF. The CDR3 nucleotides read TGCAGTGCTAGTGAACAGGGACTAGTTTCCCGTGAGCAGTACTTC.

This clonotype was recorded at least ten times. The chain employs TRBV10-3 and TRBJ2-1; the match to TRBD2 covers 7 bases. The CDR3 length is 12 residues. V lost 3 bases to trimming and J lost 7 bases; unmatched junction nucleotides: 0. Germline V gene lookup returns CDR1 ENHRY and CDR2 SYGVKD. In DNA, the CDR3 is TGTGCCATCAGTGAAGCGGGGAATGAGCAGTTCTTC. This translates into CAISEAGNEQFF.

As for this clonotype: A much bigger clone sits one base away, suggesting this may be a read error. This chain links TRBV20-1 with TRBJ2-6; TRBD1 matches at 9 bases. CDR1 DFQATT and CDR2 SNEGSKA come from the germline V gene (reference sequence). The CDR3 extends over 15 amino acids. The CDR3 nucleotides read TGCAGTGCCTGGGACAGGGTCTCTGCGGCCAACGTCCTGACTTTC. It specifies CSAWDRVSAANVLTF.

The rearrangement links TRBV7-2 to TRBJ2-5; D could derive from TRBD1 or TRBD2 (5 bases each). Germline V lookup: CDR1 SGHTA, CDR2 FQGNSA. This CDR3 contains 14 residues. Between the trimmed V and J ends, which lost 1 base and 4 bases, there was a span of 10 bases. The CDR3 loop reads CASSLVGAGETQYF. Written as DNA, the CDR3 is TGTGCCAGCAGCTTAGTCGGGGCTGGAGAGACCCAGTACTTC. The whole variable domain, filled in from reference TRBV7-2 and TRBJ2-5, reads GAGVSQSPSNKVTEKGKDVELRCDPISGHTALYWYRQSLGQGLEFLIYFQGNSAPDKSGLPSDRFSAERTGGSVSTLTIQRTQQEDSAVYLCASSLVGAGETQYFGPGTRLLVL.

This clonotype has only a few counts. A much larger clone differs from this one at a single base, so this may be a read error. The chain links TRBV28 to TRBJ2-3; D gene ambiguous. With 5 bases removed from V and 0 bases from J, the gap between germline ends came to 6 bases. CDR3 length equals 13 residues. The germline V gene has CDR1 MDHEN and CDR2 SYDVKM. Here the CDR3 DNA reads TGTGCCAGCAGTGGGCAGAGCACAGATACGCAGTATTTT. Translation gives CASSGQSTDTQYF. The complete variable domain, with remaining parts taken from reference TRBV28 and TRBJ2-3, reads DVKVTQSSRYLVKRTGEKVFLECVQDMDHENMFWYRQDPGLGLRLIYFSYDVKMKEKGDIPEGYSVSREKKERFSLILESASTNQTSMYLCASSGQSTDTQYFGPGTRLTVL.

The CDR3 sequence: CASSLRAVTNEKLFF. The CDR3 DNA is TGTGCCAGCAGCTTAAGGGCAGTTACTAATGAAAAACTGTTTTTT. The chain uses TRBV7-9 and TRBJ1-4; D unresolved. The CDR3 length is 15 residues. V dropped 2 bases and J dropped 2 bases, with 9 bases sitting between them. Per the germline V gene, CDR1 is SEHNR and CDR2 is FQNEAQ (reference sequence).

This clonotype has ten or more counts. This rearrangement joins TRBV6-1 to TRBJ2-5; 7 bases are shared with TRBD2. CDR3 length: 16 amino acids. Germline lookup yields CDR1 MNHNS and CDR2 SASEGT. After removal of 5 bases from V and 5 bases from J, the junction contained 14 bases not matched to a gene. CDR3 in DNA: TGTGCCAGCAGTACGCCGAGCGGGGACCTTGTTGAGACCCAGTACTTC. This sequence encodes CASSTPSGDLVETQYF.

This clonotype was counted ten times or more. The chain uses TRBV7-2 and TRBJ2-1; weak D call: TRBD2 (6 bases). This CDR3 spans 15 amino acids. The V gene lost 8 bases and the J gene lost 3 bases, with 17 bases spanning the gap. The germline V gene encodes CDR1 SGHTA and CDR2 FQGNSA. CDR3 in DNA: TGTGCCAGCTACGTGTCGGGGACTGACTACAATGAGCAGTTCTTC. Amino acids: CASYVSGTDYNEQFF.

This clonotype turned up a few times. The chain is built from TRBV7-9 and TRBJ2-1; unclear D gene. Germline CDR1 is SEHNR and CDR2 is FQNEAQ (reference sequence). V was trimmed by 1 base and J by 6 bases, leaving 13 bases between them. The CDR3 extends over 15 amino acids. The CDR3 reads CASSLGRLGGNEQFF. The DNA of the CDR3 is TGTGCCAGCAGCTTAGGTAGGCTGGGCGGCAATGAGCAGTTCTTC. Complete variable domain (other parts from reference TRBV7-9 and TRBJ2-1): DTGVSQNPRHKITKRGQNVTFRCDPISEHNRLYWYRQTLGQGPEFLTYFQNEAQLEKSRLLSDRFSAERPKGSFSTLEIQRTEQGDSAMYLCASSLGRLGGNEQFFGPGTRLTVL.

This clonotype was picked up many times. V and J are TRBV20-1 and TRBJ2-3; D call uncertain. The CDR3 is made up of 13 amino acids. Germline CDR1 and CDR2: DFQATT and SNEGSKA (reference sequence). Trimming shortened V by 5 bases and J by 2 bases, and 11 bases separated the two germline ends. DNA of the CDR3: TGCAGTGCTCTCCGGGCCCTCACAGATACGCAGTATTTT. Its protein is CSALRALTDTQYF.

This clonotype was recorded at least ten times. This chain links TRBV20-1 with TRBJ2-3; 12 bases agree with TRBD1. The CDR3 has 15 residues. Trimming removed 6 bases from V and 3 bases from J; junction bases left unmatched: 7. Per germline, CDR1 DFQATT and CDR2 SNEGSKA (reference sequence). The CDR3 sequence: CSALGTGGMTDTQYF. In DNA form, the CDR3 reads TGCAGTGCGCTAGGGACAGGGGGCATGACAGATACGCAGTATTTT.